The clone carrying this T cell receptor beta chain was counted many times. Its antigen is not identified. Original methodology: Between-group CDR3 differences, defined by clinicopathological status, yielded a distant-metastasis classifier for papillary thyroid cancer. TCRdb re-called clones via MiXCR from the PCR reads. None of the V and J calls come from the authors' own analysis; TCRdb made them. The profile covers around 22,000 clones, with 36% appearing a single time and approximately 21% taken by the ten largest. Thyroid surgery had not been preceded by any treatment in any patient. This CDR3 region has 10 residues. V trimming: 8 bases; J trimming: 16 bases; junction bases outside the gene matches: 7. CDR1 is KGHDR and CDR2 is SFDVKD in the germline V gene. The sample belongs to a study of metastatic and nonmetastatic thyroid tumors. Across the whole study: From malignant and benign thyroid patients, repertoires in blood and in tumor or nodule tissue were compared.

The study, taken as a whole, reports: In both blood and tumor samples, TCR beta diversity was reported significantly higher for malignant than benign nodules.

The receptor's source is a male donor with papillary thyroid cancer or a benign thyroid nodule (not recorded which). Some clones in this sample may be carry-over from other donors' samples. The sample taken for sequencing was blood. The gene calls are TRBV24-1 and TRBJ2-4; TRBD1 aligns across 7 bases. CDR3 in amino acids: CATTDRVAYF. In nucleotides, the CDR3 is TGTGCCACCACTGACAGGGTCGCCTACTTC.